This entry describes one TCR beta chain. This CDR3 has 13 residues. Looked up from germline, CDR1 is SGHTA and CDR2 is FQGNSA. Trimming left V 4 bases short and J 7 bases short, with 13 bases between. These data are taken from a study of Graves' ophthalmopathy and Graves' hyperthyroidism. Amplifying from RNA transcripts, the study obtained TCR beta CDR3 regions. The first round was an RT-PCR with HTBI primers, and the second round was a multiplex PCR. MiXCR, run by TCRdb on the multiplex PCR reads, gives a single entry per CDR3 protein. The data show around 1.1 million distinct CDR3 sequences, about two fifths seen once. Among the exclusions were patients with other autoimmune diseases, uncontrolled infections, pregnancy or lactation.

This TCR came from an adult man with Graves' hyperthyroidism. This chain links TRBV7-2 with TRBJ1-2, with a tentative D call TRBD1 (5 bases). Sequencing used peripheral blood or thyroid tissue (not recorded which). The CDR3 DNA reads TGTGCCAGCAGCTACCGCAGGGCGTCTGGCTACACCTTC. Amino acids: CASSYRRASGYTF.